This TCR beta chain was captured in a study of blood T cell repertoires in COVID-19. Across the whole study: Sample material is recorded as cDNA or gDNA derived from T cells, B-cell-depleted T cells, or PBMCs.

This clone came up once. Repertoires were generated with immunoSEQ multiplex PCR, while TCRdb's copy carries only in-frame clones and drops some. The sample holds about 300,000 clones, roughly 91% seen once. Sequencing was performed on peripheral blood. The TCR comes from a woman aged 25 to 39 with COVID-19, enrolled during active disease.

This CDR3 reads CASSRQGTAQETQYF. The CDR3 DNA follows: TGTGCCAGCAGCCGCCAAGGGACAGCCCAAGAGACCCAGTACTTC. The rearrangement links TRBV7-9 to TRBJ2-5; TRBD1 matches 7 bases. The ends lost 5 bases at V and 1 base at J; junction bases unmatched: 7. The CDR3 extends over 15 amino acids. Per the germline V gene, CDR1 is SEHNR and CDR2 is FQNEAQ (reference sequence).